Listed below are T cell receptor beta chains from one sample, sequenced in a study of T cells in Graves' hyperthyroidism and ophthalmopathy. TCRdb fed the multiplex PCR reads into MiXCR, producing one record per CDR3 protein. Altogether approximately 690,000 distinct CDR3 sequences are present, about 14% being singletons, with the ten largest covering 12%. Sequences were obtained from blood. The receptors here all came from a woman aged 50 to 60 with Graves' ophthalmopathy. The CDR3 runs from the conserved cysteine through the conserved F or W. Each record gives: CDR3 protein, D gene, J gene, V gene. D genes are given only for firm matches.

CASSPGAAYNSPLHF	.	TRBJ1-6	TRBV18
CATSGGLSYEQYF	.	TRBJ2-7	TRBV15
CASGSPPNYEQYF	.	TRBJ2-7	TRBV4-1
CASSFETGKDGELFF	TRBD1	TRBJ2-2	TRBV11-1
CASRGLLNTEAFF	.	TRBJ1-1	TRBV10-1
CASRQQGSLGGEQYF	.	TRBJ2-7	TRBV6-2/TRBV6-3
CASRPVRAERGTEAFF	.	TRBJ1-1	TRBV28
CASSLGQGMQPQHF	TRBD1	TRBJ1-5	TRBV7-2
CASSFSNTQYF	.	TRBJ2-3	TRBV28
CASSLHPYQETQYF	.	TRBJ2-5	TRBV11-3
CASSPDRGLETQYF	TRBD1	TRBJ2-5	TRBV18
CASGQELNEQFF	.	TRBJ2-1	TRBV4-3
CASSPGGMNEQFF	.	TRBJ2-1	TRBV5-1
CASSKGQGETQYF	TRBD1	TRBJ2-5	TRBV5-1
CATSRVLAGLGVTQYF	TRBD2	TRBJ2-5	TRBV15
CAGSPRLGSEAFF	.	TRBJ1-1	TRBV2
CASSLTGTSSFNEQFF	TRBD2	TRBJ2-1	TRBV7-3
CASSGMDYGYTF	.	TRBJ1-2	TRBV5-1
CASSWTGGSREQYF	TRBD1	TRBJ2-7	TRBV12-3/TRBV12-4
CASSLAVYPRGTTEAFF	.	TRBJ1-1	TRBV7-8
CASSQAVGETQYF	.	TRBJ2-5	TRBV3-1
CASSLRLAGAGELFF	TRBD2	TRBJ2-2	TRBV12-3/TRBV12-4
CSVDRGHEAFF	.	TRBJ1-1	TRBV29-1
CASSGRGSFVATQYF	.	TRBJ2-5	TRBV7-2
CASSEARDQPQHF	.	TRBJ1-5	TRBV6-1
CSARRPEGGNEQYF	TRBD2	TRBJ2-7	TRBV20-1
CATSDRTSGTYNEQFF	TRBD2	TRBJ2-1	TRBV24-1
CASSSKLGLAGYNEQFF	TRBD2	TRBJ2-1	TRBV11-3
CSARATSMNTGELFF	TRBD2	TRBJ2-2	TRBV20-1
CASSRRLAPGTQYF	TRBD2	TRBJ2-5	TRBV6-2/TRBV6-3
CASSPTLQEKETQYF	.	TRBJ2-5	TRBV6-1
CASSLAPGQGLGYTF	TRBD1	TRBJ1-2	TRBV12-3/TRBV12-4
CASSFAGVNIQYF	TRBD2	TRBJ2-4	TRBV12-3/TRBV12-4
CATKGGLAFPYEQYF	TRBD2	TRBJ2-7	TRBV10-3
CASSFSSGSRTYNEQFF	TRBD2	TRBJ2-1	TRBV12-3/TRBV12-4
CASSTIRVGNIQYF	.	TRBJ2-4	TRBV28
CASSPAGVSYNEQFF	.	TRBJ2-1	TRBV7-9
CSARAWGETQYF	.	TRBJ2-5	TRBV20-1
CASSSRLAGIYEQYF	TRBD2	TRBJ2-7	TRBV11-2
CASSLDGRDRNERLFF	.	TRBJ1-4	TRBV7-9
CASSFSGGTYNEQFF	.	TRBJ2-1	TRBV11-3